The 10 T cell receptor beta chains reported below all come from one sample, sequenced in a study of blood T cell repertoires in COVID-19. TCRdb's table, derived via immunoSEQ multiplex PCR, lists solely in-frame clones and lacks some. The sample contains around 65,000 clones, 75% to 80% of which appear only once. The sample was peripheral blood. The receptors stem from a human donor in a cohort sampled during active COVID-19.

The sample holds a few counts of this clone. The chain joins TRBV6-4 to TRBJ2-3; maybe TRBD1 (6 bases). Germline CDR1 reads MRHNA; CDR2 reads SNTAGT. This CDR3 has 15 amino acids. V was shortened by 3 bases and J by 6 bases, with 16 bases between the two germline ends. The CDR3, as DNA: TGTGCCAGCAGTGAATTACAGGGTGATTTGGATACGCAGTATTTT. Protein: CASSELQGDLDTQYF.

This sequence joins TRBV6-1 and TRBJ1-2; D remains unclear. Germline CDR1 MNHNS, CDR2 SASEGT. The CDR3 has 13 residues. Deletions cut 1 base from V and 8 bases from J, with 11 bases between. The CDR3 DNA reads TGTGCCAGCAGTGAAGGCGGGTTCCGCGGCTACACCTTC. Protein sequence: CASSEGGFRGYTF.

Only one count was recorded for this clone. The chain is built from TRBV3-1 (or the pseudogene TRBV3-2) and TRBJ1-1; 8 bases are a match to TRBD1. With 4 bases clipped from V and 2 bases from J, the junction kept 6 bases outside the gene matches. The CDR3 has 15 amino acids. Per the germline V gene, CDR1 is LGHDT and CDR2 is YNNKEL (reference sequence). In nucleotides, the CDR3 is TGTGCCAGCAGCCTTTTAGGACAGGGCAACACTGAAGCTTTCTTT. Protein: CASSLLGQGNTEAFF.

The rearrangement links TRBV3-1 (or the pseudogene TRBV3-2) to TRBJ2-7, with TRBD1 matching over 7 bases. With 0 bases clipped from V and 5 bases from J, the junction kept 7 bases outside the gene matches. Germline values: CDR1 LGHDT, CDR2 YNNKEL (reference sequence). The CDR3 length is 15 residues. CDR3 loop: CASSQERPGGDEQYF. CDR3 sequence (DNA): TGTGCCAGCAGCCAAGAAAGACCAGGGGGAGACGAGCAGTACTTC.

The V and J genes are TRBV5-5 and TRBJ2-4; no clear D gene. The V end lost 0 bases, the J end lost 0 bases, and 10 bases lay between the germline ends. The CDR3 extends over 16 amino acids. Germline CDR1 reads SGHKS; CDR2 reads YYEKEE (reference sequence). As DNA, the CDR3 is TGTGCCAGCAGCTTGGCCAGTCCCGTAGCCAAAAACATTCAGTACTTC. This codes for CASSLASPVAKNIQYF. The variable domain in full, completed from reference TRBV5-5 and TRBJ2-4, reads DAGVTQSPTHLIKTRGQQVTLRCSPISGHKSVSWYQQVLGQGPQFIFQYYEKEERGRGNFPDRFSARQFPNYSSELNVNALLLGDSALYLCASSLASPVAKNIQYFGAGTRLSVL.

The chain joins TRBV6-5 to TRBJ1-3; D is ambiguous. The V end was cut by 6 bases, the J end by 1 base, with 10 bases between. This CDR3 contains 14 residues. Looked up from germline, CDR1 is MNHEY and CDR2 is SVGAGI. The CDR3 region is CASRPSRSGNTIYF. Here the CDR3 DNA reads TGTGCCAGCAGGCCGAGTCGGTCTGGAAACACCATATATTTT.

CDR3 coding DNA: TGCGCCAGCAGCTTGGGCGGGGCAGGCCCCTACGAGCAGTACTTC. Encoded protein: CASSLGGAGPYEQYF. The chain has TRBV5-1 and TRBJ2-7, with D possibly TRBD2 on 6 matching bases. CDR3 length: 15 amino acids. Trimming removed 0 bases from V and 2 bases from J, with 12 bases in between. In germline, CDR1 is SGHRS, CDR2 YFSETQ.

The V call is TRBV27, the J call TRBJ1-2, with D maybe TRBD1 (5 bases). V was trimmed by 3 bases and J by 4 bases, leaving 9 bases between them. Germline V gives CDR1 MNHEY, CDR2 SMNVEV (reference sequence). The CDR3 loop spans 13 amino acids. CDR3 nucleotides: TGTGCCAGCAGTTTGGAGGGGAGCTATGGCTACACCTTC. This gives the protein CASSLEGSYGYTF.

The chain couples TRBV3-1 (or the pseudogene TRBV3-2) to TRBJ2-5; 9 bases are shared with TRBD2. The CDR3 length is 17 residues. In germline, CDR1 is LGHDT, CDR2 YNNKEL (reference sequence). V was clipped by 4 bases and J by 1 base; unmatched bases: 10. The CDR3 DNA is TGTGCCAGCAGCCTGACCGCGGGACTAGCCTCCCAAGAGACCCAGTACTTC. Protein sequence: CASSLTAGLASQETQYF.

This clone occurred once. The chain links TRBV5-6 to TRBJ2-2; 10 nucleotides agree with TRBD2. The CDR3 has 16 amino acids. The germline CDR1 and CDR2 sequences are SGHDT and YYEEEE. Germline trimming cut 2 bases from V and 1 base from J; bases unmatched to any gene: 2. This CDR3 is CASSFRTSGNTGELFF. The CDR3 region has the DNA TGTGCCAGCAGCTTCCGGACTAGCGGGAACACCGGGGAGCTGTTTTTT.